Below, 13 T cell receptor beta chains from the same sample are listed, as sequenced in a study of CD8+ T cells in alopecia areata. Sequencing used cDNA as its template, made by extracting RNA and reverse transcribing it. Produced via immunoSEQ multiplex PCR; TCRdb's table is partial and in-frame only. This table has 95,000 to 150,000 clones, more than 40% appearing once. The treatment here: oral pan-JAK inhibitor, 5-10 mg twice daily. The sample was CD4+ T cells sorted from blood, taken at week 4, from a patient treated with tofacitinib. The source is a human donor with alopecia areata.

Regarding this clone: Distinct nucleotide sequences in the sample also encode this CDR3. The CDR3 here is CASSPDSNYGYTF. The CDR3 DNA sequence: TGTGCCAGCAGTCCGGACAGTAACTATGGCTACACCTTC. The chain couples TRBV2 to TRBJ1-2, with D perhaps matching TRBD1 (6 bases). This CDR3 is 13 amino acids long. Germline lookup yields CDR1 SNHLY and CDR2 FYNNEI. Trimming took off 5 bases at V and 1 base at J, with 8 bases between the two ends.

This clone was recorded a few times. The CDR3 reads CASSPAHRGNQPQHF. The CDR3, as DNA: TGTGCCAGCTCACCGGCGCACAGGGGAAATCAGCCCCAGCATTTT. The V and J genes are TRBV18 and TRBJ1-5; 7 bases are shared with TRBD1. The CDR3 is 15 amino acids. V lost 3 bases, J lost 4 bases, and 6 bases stayed unmatched. The germline CDR1 and CDR2 sequences are KGHSH and LQKENI.

This clone occurred a few times. The CDR3 loop reads CAISAPSGATNEQFF. The CDR3 DNA reads TGTGCCATCAGTGCCCCTAGCGGGGCGACGAATGAGCAGTTCTTC. This chain links TRBV10-3 with TRBJ2-1, with 9 bases identical to TRBD2. The CDR3 is 15 amino acids. From germline, CDR1 is ENHRY and CDR2 SYGVKD. V shed 4 bases, J shed 7 bases, and the junction held 8 bases outside the gene matches.

This chain joins TRBV29-1 and TRBJ2-2; possibly TRBD1 or TRBD2 for D (6 bases each). The CDR3 has 15 residues. Trimming cost V 6 bases and J 2 bases, with 16 bases left between them. Germline assignment: CDR1 SQVTM and CDR2 ANQGSEA. CDR3 region: CSVVTGRLNTGELFF. The CDR3 region has the DNA TGCAGCGTCGTTACAGGGAGGTTAAACACCGGGGAGCTGTTTTTT.

The chain recombines TRBV9 with TRBJ1-1, with TRBD1 matching over 11 bases. The V gene end was trimmed by 2 bases and the J gene end by 5 bases; junction bases not matched to a gene: 8. The germline V gene encodes CDR1 SGDLS and CDR2 YYNGEE. The CDR3 totals 16 residues. CDR3 nucleotide sequence: TGTGCCAGCAGCGTTTGGACAGGGGGCCGAAGTACTGAAGCTTTCTTT. Its protein product is CASSVWTGGRSTEAFF.

This clone was counted a few times. Other DNA sequences in the sample encode the same CDR3. The chain combines TRBV30 with TRBJ1-2; D is perhaps TRBD1 (6 bases). The V gene lost 2 bases and the J gene lost 2 bases, with 6 bases spanning the gap. CDR1 is GTSNPN and CDR2 is SVGIG in the germline V gene (reference sequence). The CDR3 extends over 12 amino acids. CDR3 region: CAWSRGNYGYTF. As DNA, the CDR3 is TGTGCCTGGAGTAGGGGGAACTATGGCTACACCTTC.

Here the CDR3 DNA reads TGTGCCAGCAGTGAACCCAGGGTAGACGAGCAGTACTTC. Its protein product is CASSEPRVDEQYF. The chain has TRBV2 and TRBJ2-7; TRBD1 is a possible D gene (5 bases). Trimming shortened V by 2 bases and J by 5 bases, and 10 bases separated the two germline ends. This CDR3 is built from 13 residues. The germline V gene encodes CDR1 SNHLY and CDR2 FYNNEI.

This clone came up a few times. J is TRBJ2-1 and V is TRBV28; 8 nucleotides match TRBD2. Trimming removed 8 bases from V and 6 bases from J; junction bases left unmatched: 12. From germline, CDR1 is MDHEN and CDR2 SYDVKM. The CDR3 spans 15 residues. The CDR3 DNA follows: TGTGCCAGCGCCTCGGGGGTAGCGGGAAGCAATGAGCAGTTCTTC. This translates into CASASGVAGSNEQFF.

The sample holds a few counts of this clone. V and J are TRBV25-1 and TRBJ1-1, with 8 positions matching TRBD1. Germline V gene data show CDR1 as MGHDK and CDR2 as SYGVNS. This CDR3 is built from 14 residues. V lost 4 bases, J lost 4 bases, and 5 bases stayed unmatched. This CDR3 reads CASSGQGIGTEAFF. The DNA of the CDR3 is TGTGCCAGCAGTGGACAGGGGATAGGCACTGAAGCTTTCTTT.

This clone was counted only a few times. The chain has TRBV30 and TRBJ2-1; no definite D call. This CDR3 contains 14 residues. Trimming removed 0 bases at V and 3 bases at J, with 9 bases between. The germline gives CDR1 GTSNPN, CDR2 SVGIG (reference sequence). The CDR3 sequence is CAWSVLQYYNEQFF. CDR3 DNA sequence: TGTGCCTGGAGTGTCTTACAATACTACAATGAGCAGTTCTTC.

V gene TRBV29-1 combines with J gene TRBJ2-3; no firm D call. Trimming left V 4 bases short and J 1 base short, with 9 bases between. The CDR3 runs to 13 residues. In germline, CDR1 is SQVTM, CDR2 ANQGSEA. This CDR3 reads CSVGAQGTDTQYF. The DNA for the CDR3 is TGCAGCGTTGGAGCGCAGGGCACAGATACGCAGTATTTT.

The chain has TRBV5-1 and TRBJ2-3; unclear D gene. Trimming took 4 bases from V and 4 from J, leaving 10 bases between them. Per germline, CDR1 SGHRS and CDR2 YFSETQ. The CDR3 is made up of 13 amino acids. In DNA form, the CDR3 reads TGCGCCAGCAGCCCGTACCAGGCAGATACGCAGTATTTT. Protein product: CASSPYQADTQYF.

Only one count was recorded for this clone. The chain links TRBV4-2 to TRBJ1-2; 12 bases are a match to TRBD1. J lost 6 bases, V lost 4 bases, and 6 bases had no gene match. Germline V gene data show CDR1 as LGHNA and CDR2 as YNFKEQ. The CDR3 runs to 15 residues. CDR3 region: CASSRGTGGEHGYTF. The CDR3 DNA is TGTGCCAGCAGCCGAGGGACAGGGGGCGAACATGGCTACACCTTC.